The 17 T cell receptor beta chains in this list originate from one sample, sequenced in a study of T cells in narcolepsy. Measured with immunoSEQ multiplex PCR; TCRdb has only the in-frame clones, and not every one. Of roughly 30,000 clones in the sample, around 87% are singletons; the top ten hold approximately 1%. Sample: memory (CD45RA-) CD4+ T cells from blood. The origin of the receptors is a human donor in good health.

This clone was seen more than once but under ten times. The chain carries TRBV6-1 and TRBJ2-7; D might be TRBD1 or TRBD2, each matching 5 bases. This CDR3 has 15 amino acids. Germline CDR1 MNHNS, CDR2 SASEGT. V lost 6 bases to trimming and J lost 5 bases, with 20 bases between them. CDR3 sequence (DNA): TGTGCCAGCAGCCCCACCGGGGCCCTCGGGGACGAGCAGTACTTC. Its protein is CASSPTGALGDEQYF.

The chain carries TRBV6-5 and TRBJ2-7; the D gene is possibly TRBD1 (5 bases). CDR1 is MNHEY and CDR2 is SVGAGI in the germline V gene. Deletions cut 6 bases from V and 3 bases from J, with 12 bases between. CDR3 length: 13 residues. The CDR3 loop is CASRTLTVYEQYF. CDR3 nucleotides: TGTGCCAGCAGAACTCTGACAGTCTACGAGCAGTACTTC.

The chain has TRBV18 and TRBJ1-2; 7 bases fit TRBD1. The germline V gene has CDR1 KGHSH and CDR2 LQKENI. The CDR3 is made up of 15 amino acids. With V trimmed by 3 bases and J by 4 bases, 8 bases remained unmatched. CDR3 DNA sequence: TGTGCCAGCTCACCCCTCGAGGGACAGTCCTATGGCTACACCTTC. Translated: CASSPLEGQSYGYTF.

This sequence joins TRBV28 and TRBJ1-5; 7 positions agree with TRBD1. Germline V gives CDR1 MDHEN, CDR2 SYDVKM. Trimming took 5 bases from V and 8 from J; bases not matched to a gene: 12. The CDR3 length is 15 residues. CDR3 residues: CASSPIHRGAEPQHF. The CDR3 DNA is TGTGCCAGCAGTCCCATCCACAGGGGCGCGGAGCCCCAGCATTTT. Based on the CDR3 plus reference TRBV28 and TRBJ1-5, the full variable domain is DVKVTQSSRYLVKRTGEKVFLECVQDMDHENMFWYRQDPGLGLRLIYFSYDVKMKEKGDIPEGYSVSREKKERFSLILESASTNQTSMYLCASSPIHRGAEPQHFGDGTRLSIL.

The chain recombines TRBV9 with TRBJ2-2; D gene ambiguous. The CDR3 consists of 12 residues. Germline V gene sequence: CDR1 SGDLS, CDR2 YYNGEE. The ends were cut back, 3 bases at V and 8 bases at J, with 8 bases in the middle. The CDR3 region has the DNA TGTGCCAGCAGCGCTTTCAGGGGGGAGCTGTTTTTT. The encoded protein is CASSAFRGELFF.

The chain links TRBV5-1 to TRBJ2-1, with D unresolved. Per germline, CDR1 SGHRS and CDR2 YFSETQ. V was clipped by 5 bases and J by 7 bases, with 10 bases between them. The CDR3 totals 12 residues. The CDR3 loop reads CASSPVRNEQFF. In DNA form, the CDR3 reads TGCGCCAGCAGTCCCGTCCGGAATGAGCAGTTCTTC.

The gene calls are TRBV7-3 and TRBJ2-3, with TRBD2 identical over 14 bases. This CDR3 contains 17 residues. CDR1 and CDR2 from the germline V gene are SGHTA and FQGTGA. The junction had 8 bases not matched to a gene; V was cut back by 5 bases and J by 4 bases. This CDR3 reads CASSPGLAGGWADTQYF. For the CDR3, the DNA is TGTGCCAGCAGCCCCGGACTAGCGGGGGGTTGGGCAGATACGCAGTATTTT.

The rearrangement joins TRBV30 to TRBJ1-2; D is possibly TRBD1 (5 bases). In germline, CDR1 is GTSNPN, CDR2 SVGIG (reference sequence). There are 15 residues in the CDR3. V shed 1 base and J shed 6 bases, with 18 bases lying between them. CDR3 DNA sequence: TGTGCCTGGAGTGGGGTCAATACCGGGGCGGATGGCTACACCTTC. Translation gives CAWSGVNTGADGYTF.

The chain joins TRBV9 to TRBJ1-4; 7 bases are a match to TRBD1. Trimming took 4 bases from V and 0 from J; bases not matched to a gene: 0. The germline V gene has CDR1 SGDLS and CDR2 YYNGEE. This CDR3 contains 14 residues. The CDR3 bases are TGTGCCAGCAGCCAGGGGGCAACTAATGAAAAACTGTTTTTT. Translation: CASSQGATNEKLFF.

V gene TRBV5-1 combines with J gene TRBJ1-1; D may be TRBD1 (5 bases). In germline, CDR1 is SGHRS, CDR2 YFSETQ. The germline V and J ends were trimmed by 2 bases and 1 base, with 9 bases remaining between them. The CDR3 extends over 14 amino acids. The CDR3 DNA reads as TGCGCCAGCAGCTTAGCCGACAGGAACACTGAAGCTTTCTTT. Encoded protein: CASSLADRNTEAFF.

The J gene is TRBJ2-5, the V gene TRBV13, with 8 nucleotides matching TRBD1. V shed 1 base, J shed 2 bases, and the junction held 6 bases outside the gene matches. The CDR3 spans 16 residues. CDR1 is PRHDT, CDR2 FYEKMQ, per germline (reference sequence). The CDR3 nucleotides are TGTGCCAGCAGCTTAGTAGGCAGGGGGCGACAAGAGACCCAGTACTTC. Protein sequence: CASSLVGRGRQETQYF.

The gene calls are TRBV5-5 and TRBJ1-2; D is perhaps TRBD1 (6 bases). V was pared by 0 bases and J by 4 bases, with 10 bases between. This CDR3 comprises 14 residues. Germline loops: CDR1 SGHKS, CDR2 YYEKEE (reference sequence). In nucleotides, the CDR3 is TGTGCCAGCAGCTTGGACAGGGACTCCTATGGCTACACCTTC. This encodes CASSLDRDSYGYTF.

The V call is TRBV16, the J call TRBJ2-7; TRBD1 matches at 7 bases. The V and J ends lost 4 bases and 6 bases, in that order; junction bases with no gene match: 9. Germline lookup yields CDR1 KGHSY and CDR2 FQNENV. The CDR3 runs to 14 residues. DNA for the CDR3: TGTGCCAGCAGCCCCCGACAGGGAAGGGGCGAGCAGTACTTC. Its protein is CASSPRQGRGEQYF.

CDR3 protein: CASSADGGGEQYF. CDR3 nucleotide sequence: TGTGCCAGCAGCGCCGATGGCGGGGGCGAGCAGTACTTC. V gene TRBV7-7 combines with J gene TRBJ2-7, with 7 bases identical to TRBD2. CDR1 SSHAT and CDR2 FNYEAQ come from the germline V gene (reference sequence). The CDR3 covers 13 residues. After removal of 5 bases from V and 6 bases from J, the junction contained 7 bases not matched to a gene.

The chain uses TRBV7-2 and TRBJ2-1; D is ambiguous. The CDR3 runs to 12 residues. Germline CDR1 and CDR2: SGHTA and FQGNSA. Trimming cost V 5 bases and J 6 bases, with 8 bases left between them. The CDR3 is CASSHRPNEQFF. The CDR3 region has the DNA TGTGCCAGCAGCCACCGACCCAATGAGCAGTTCTTC.

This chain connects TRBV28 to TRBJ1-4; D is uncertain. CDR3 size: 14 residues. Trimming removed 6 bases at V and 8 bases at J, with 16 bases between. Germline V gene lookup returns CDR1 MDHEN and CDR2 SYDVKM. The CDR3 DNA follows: TGTGCCAGCAGCAACACCGGGCGGGGAGAAAAACTGTTTTTT. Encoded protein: CASSNTGRGEKLFF.

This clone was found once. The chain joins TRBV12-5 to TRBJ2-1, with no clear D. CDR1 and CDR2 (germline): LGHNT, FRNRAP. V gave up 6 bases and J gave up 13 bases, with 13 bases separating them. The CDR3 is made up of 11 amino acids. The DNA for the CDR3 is TGTGCTAGTGGACTACTTATCGCCCAGTTCTTC. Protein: CASGLLIAQFF.